A single count supports the clone carrying this T cell receptor beta chain. Authors' methods: The authors estimated nucleated cell counts from reference gene primer amplification. TCRdb keeps only in-frame clones here, not all; method: immunoSEQ multiplex PCR. The DNA gave D and trimming, while V, J and clone size come from that table. The table has 150,000 to 200,000 clones, about four fifths seen once; the top ten hold less than 15%. This entry comes from a study of blood T cell repertoires in COVID-19. Across the whole study: Material from acute and convalescent COVID-19 was sourced from the United States, Italy and Spain. The analysed material was cDNA or gDNA that came from T cells, B-cell-depleted T cells, or PBMCs.

Those enrolled in Seattle joined during active infection and were followed longitudinally afterward. CDR1 is SEHNR and CDR2 is FQNEAQ in the germline V gene (reference sequence). CDR3 length equals 14 residues. Trimming left V 5 bases short and J 4 bases short, with 14 bases between. The specimen was peripheral blood. The chain has TRBV7-9 and TRBJ1-2; the D gene is possibly TRBD1 (6 bases). This TCR was sampled from a woman older than 75 with COVID-19, enrolled during active disease. CDR3 DNA: TGTGCCAGCAGCCCAGACAGGTTGGGCTATGGCTACACCTTC. Protein: CASSPDRLGYGYTF. Full variable domain (outside the CDR3, taken from reference TRBV7-9 and TRBJ1-2): DTGVSQNPRHKITKRGQNVTFRCDPISEHNRLYWYRQTLGQGPEFLTYFQNEAQLEKSRLLSDRFSAERPKGSFSTLEIQRTEQGDSAMYLCASSPDRLGYGYTFGSGTRLTVV.